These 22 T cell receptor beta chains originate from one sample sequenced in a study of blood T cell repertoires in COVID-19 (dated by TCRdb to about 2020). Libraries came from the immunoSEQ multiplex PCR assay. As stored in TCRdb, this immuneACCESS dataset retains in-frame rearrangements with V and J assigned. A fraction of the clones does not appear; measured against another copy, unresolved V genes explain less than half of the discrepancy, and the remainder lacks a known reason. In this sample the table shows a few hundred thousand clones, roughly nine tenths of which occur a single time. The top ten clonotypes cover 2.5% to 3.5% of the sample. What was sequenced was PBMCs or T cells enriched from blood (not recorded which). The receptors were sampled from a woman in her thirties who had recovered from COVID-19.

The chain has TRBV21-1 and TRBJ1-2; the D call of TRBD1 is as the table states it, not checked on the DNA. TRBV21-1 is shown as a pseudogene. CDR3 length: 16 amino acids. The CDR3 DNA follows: TGTGCCAGCAGCAAAGGGGACAGGGGGCGAGACTATGGCTACACCTTC. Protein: CASSKGDRGRDYGYTF.

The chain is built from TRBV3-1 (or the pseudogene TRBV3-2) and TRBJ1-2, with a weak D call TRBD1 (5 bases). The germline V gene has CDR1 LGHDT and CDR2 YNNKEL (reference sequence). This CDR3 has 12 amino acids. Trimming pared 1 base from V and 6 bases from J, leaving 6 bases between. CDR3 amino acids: CASSQGGNGYTF. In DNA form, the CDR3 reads TGTGCCAGCAGCCAAGGGGGCAATGGCTACACCTTC.

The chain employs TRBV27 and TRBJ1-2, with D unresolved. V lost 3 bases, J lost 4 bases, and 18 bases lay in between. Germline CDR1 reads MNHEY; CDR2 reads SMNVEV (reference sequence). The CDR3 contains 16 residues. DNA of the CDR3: TGTGCCAGCAGTTTGCGGGCCCCAAACCTTTCCTATGGCTACACCTTC. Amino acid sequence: CASSLRAPNLSYGYTF.

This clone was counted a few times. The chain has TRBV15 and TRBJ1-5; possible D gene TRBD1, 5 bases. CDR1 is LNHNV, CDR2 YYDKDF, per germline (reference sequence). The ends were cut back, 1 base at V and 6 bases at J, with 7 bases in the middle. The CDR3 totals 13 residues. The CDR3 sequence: CATSRGGVQPQHF. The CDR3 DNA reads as TGTGCCACCAGCAGAGGGGGGGTTCAGCCCCAGCATTTT.

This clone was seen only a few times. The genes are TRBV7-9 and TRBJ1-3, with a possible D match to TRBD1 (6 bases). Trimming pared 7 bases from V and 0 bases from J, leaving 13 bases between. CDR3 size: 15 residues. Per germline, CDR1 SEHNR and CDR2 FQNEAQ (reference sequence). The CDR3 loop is CASNPGQSSGNTIYF. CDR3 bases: TGTGCCAGCAACCCCGGACAGAGCTCTGGAAACACCATATATTTT.

This CDR3 is CASTRTGLEQFF. The CDR3, as DNA: TGTGCCAGCACCCGAACAGGGTTGGAGCAGTTCTTC. The gene calls are TRBV13 and TRBJ2-1; D may be TRBD1 (6 bases). CDR3 length: 12 amino acids. Trimming pared 7 bases from V and 10 bases from J, leaving 14 bases between. Germline assignment: CDR1 PRHDT and CDR2 FYEKMQ (reference sequence).

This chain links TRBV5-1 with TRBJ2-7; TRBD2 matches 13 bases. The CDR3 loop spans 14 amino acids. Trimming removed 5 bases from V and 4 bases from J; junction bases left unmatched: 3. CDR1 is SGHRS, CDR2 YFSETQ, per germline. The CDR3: CASRETSGRYEQYF. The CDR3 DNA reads TGCGCCAGCAGGGAGACTAGCGGGAGGTACGAGCAGTACTTC.

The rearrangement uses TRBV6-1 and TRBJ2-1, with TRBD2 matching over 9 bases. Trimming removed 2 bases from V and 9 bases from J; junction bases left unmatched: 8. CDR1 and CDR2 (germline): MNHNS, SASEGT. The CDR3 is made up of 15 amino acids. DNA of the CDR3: TGTGCCAGCAGTGAATCAATAGCGGGGGCCTCTGAGCAGTTCTTC. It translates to CASSESIAGASEQFF.

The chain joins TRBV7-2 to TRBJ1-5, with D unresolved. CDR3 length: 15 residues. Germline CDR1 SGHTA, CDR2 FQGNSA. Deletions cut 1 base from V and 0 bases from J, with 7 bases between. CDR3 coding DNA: TGTGCCAGCAGCTTAGTCTCCTTTAGCAATCAGCCCCAGCATTTT. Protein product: CASSLVSFSNQPQHF.

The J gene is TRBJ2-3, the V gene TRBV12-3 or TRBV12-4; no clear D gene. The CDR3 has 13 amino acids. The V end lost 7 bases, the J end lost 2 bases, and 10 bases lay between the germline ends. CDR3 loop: CASTKDITDTQYF. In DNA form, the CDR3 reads TGTGCCAGCACCAAAGACATCACAGATACGCAGTATTTT.

The CDR3 bases are TGTGCCAGCAGCGTTACGGGACTAGCGGGGGGCGAGCAGTACTTC. It translates to CASSVTGLAGGEQYF. The chain couples TRBV9 to TRBJ2-7, with 15 bases identical to TRBD2. The V gene's germline CDR1 is SGDLS and CDR2 YYNGEE. The CDR3 has 15 residues. V lost 2 bases and J lost 6; bases outside the gene matches: 3.

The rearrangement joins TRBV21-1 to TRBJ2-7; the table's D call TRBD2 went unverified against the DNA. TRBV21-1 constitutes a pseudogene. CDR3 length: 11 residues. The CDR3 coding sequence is TGTGCCAGCAGCTTCGCCTACGAGCAGTACTTC. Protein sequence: CASSFAYEQYF.

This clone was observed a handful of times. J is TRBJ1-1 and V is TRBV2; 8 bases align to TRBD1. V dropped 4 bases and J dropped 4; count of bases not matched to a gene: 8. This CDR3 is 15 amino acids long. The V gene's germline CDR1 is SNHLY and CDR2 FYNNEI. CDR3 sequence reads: CASSVTDRAATEAFF. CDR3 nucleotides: TGTGCCAGCAGTGTTACGGACAGGGCGGCCACTGAAGCTTTCTTT.

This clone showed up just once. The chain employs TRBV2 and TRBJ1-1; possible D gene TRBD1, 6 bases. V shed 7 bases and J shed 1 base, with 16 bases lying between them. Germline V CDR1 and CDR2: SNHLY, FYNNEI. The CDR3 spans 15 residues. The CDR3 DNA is TGTGCCAGCACCCAACAGGGTCTCCGGAACACTGAAGCTTTCTTT. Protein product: CASTQQGLRNTEAFF. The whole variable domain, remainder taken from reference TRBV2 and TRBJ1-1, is EPEVTQTPSHQVTQMGQEVILRCVPISNHLYFYWYRQILGQKVEFLVSFYNNEISEKSEIFDDQFSVERPDGSNFTLKIRSTKLEDSAMYFCASTQQGLRNTEAFFGQGTRLTVV.

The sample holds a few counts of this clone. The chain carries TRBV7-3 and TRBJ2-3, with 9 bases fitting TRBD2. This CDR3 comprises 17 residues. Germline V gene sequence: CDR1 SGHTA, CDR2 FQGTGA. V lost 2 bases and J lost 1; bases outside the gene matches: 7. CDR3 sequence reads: CASSLGVAGAGTDTQYF. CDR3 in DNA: TGTGCCAGCAGCTTAGGGGTAGCGGGGGCTGGCACAGATACGCAGTATTTT.

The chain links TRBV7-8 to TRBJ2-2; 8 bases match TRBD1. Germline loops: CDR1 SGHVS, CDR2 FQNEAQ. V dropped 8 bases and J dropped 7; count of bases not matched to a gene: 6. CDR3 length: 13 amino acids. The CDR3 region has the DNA TGTGCCAGCCGCGACAGGGGTGGCGGGGAGCTGTTTTTT. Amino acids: CASRDRGGGELFF.

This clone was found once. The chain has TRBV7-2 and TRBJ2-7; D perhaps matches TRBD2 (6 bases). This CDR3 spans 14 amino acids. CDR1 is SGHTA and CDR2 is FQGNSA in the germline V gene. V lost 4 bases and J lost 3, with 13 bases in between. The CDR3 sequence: CASSWRGSRYEQYF. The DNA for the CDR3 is TGTGCCAGCAGCTGGAGGGGTAGTCGCTACGAGCAGTACTTC. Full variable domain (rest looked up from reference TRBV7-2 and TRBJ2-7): GAGVSQSPSNKVTEKGKDVELRCDPISGHTALYWYRQSLGQGLEFLIYFQGNSAPDKSGLPSDRFSAERTGGSVSTLTIQRTQQEDSAVYLCASSWRGSRYEQYFGPGTRLTVT.

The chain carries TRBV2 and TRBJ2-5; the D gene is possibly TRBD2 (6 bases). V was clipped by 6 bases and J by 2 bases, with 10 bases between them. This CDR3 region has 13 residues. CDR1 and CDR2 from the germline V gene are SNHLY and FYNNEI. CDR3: CASSETRQETQYF. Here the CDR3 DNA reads TGTGCCAGCAGCGAGACTAGGCAAGAGACCCAGTACTTC.

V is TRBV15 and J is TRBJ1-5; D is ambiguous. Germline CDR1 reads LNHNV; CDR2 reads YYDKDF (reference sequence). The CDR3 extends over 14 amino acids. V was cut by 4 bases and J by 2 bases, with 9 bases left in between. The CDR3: CATSNRGGNQPQHF. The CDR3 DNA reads TGTGCCACCAGCAACCGGGGTGGCAATCAGCCCCAGCATTTT.

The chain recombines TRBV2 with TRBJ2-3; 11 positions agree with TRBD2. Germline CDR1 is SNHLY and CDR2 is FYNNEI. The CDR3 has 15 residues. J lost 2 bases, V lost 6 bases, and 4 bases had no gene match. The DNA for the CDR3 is TGTGCCAGCAGGGGACTAGCGGCTTCCACAGATACGCAGTATTTT. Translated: CASRGLAASTDTQYF.

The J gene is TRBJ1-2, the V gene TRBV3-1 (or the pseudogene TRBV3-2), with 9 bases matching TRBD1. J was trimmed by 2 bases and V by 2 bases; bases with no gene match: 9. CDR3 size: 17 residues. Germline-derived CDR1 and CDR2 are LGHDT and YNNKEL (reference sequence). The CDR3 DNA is TGTGCCAGCAGCCAAACCCCCGGGACAGGGATCAACTATGGCTACACCTTC. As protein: CASSQTPGTGINYGYTF.

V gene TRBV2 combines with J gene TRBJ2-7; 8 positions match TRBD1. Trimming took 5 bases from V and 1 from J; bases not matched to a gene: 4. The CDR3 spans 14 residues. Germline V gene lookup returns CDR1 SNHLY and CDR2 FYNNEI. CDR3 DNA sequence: TGTGCCAGCAGTACTCGGGACAGGTCCTACGAGCAGTACTTC. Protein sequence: CASSTRDRSYEQYF.